The 8 T cell receptor beta chains listed next were all sequenced from one sample in a study of T cells after yellow fever vaccination. Each CDR3 protein gets one entry after TCRdb re-called the 5' RACE reads with MiXCR. The repertoire has approximately 93,000 distinct CDR3 sequences, around 5.8% of them found once; the top ten carry about 38%. The sample in question was CD8+ T cells sorted from PBMCs, obtained 10 days after the yellow fever booster vaccination. The receptors were sampled from a man aged 18-30 years who received the YFV17D yellow fever vaccine.

The chain combines TRBV28 with TRBJ2-4; 7 nucleotides align to TRBD1. This CDR3 is built from 14 residues. V gave up 6 bases and J gave up 6 bases; unmatched junction bases: 8. The V gene's germline CDR1 is MDHEN and CDR2 SYDVKM. The CDR3: CASSPSYRGNIQYF. CDR3 sequence (DNA): TGTGCCAGCAGCCCTAGTTACAGGGGAAACATTCAGTACTTC.

This clonotype was picked up many times. This chain connects TRBV5-1 to TRBJ2-2; perhaps TRBD2 as D (6 bases). Trimming pared 1 base from V and 5 bases from J, leaving 12 bases between. The CDR3 contains 15 residues. Germline-derived CDR1 and CDR2 are SGHRS and YFSETQ. This chain's CDR3 is CASSLLASETGELFF. The DNA of the CDR3 is TGCGCCAGCAGCTTGCTGGCTAGCGAGACCGGGGAGCTGTTTTTT.

This clonotype turned up a few times. This chain connects TRBV5-1 to TRBJ2-7, with no clear D. Germline loops: CDR1 SGHRS, CDR2 YFSETQ. The CDR3 is 12 residues long. V was clipped by 5 bases and J by 6 bases, with 12 bases between them. The CDR3 sequence is CASRWAWGEQYF. CDR3 sequence (DNA): TGCGCCAGCAGGTGGGCCTGGGGCGAGCAGTACTTC. Full variable domain (outside the CDR3, taken from reference TRBV5-1 and TRBJ2-7): KAGVTQTPRYLIKTRGQQVTLSCSPISGHRSVSWYQQTPGQGLQFLFEYFSETQRNKGNFPGRFSGRQFSNSRSEMNVSTLELGDSALYLCASRWAWGEQYFGPGTRLTVT.

The chain joins TRBV5-1 to TRBJ2-3; 8 positions agree with TRBD1. This CDR3 spans 13 amino acids. CDR1 SGHRS and CDR2 YFSETQ come from the germline V gene. Trimming at V came to 5 bases and at J to 6 bases, leaving 5 bases not matched to a gene. This chain's CDR3 is CASRGQGADTQYF. The CDR3 coding sequence is TGCGCCAGCAGAGGGCAGGGGGCGGATACGCAGTATTTT.

This clonotype was seen at least ten times. The V call is TRBV11-2, the J call TRBJ2-7; the D is unclear. Germline values: CDR1 SGHAT, CDR2 FQNNGV. V was shortened by 3 bases and J by 7 bases, with 4 bases between the two germline ends. The CDR3 consists of 10 residues. CDR3 region: CASSLGEQYF. In DNA form, the CDR3 reads TGTGCCAGCAGCTTGGGGGAGCAGTACTTC.

This chain joins TRBV7-2 and TRBJ1-1, with D perhaps TRBD1 (5 bases). Looked up from germline, CDR1 is SGHTA and CDR2 is FQGNSA. There are 15 residues in the CDR3. Trimming stripped 5 bases from V and 1 base from J, with 14 bases between. The CDR3 DNA follows: TGTGCCAGCAGCGCTAGGGGCTCCGGGAACACTGAAGCTTTCTTT. As protein: CASSARGSGNTEAFF.

This chain uses TRBV6-2 or TRBV6-3 with TRBJ1-2; D unclear. Per germline, CDR1 MNHEY and CDR2 SVGEGT. V was pared by 1 base and J by 7 bases, with 4 bases between. The CDR3 covers 11 residues. The CDR3, as DNA: TGTGCCAGCAGTTACTATGGTGGCTACACCTTC. It yields the protein CASSYYGGYTF.

The chain uses TRBV7-9 and TRBJ1-1; no firm D call. The CDR3 is 13 amino acids. Per germline, CDR1 SEHNR and CDR2 FQNEAQ (reference sequence). V was cut by 6 bases and J by 4 bases, with 12 bases left in between. CDR3 coding DNA: TGTGCCAGCAGGGGCGCGGTGGTCACTGAAGCTTTCTTT. It codes for CASRGAVVTEAFF.